This T cell receptor (beta chain) was sequenced in a study of blood T cells in healthy people across ages (dated by TCRdb to between 2015 and 2016). With respect to the entire study: In model experiments, roughly one uniquely barcoded TCR beta cDNA molecule per two T cells was captured by template switching. Using deep sequencing normalized with unique cDNA molecular identifiers, the study measured how TCR beta repertoire diversity changes with age. The donors were split into four age groups: young (average around 15 years), middle-aged (more than 35), aged (about 62) and long-lived (roughly 86). To avoid experimental bias, donors of different ages were spread randomly across the sequencing lanes. For two donors (one aged 18 to 29 and one aged 80 or older), the study analyzed two additional independent replicas of 1 million unique cDNA reads from the same blood draw.

This clonotype was counted only a few times. Its antigen remains unidentified. Base qualities are not recorded, but no much larger clone differs from it by a single base. Measured from the cysteine to the phenylalanine, the CDR3 is 16 residues long. Only the CDR3 region is kept as DNA, spanning 48 bases read in frame from base 1. V lost 0 bases and J lost 2 bases, and the count of bases not matched to a germline gene is 7. CDR1 and CDR2 (MNHEY, SVGEGT) derive from the germline V gene. What the work shows at the level of the full study, not this receptor alone: Donor CMV infection status was unknown, potentially confounding age-related changes in expanded clonotypes. Total diversity estimates from one million sequenced T cells were considered lower bounds and underestimates. Observed TCR beta diversity per million T cells fell roughly linearly with age, and a significant reduction was already apparent by age around 40. A strong correlation was found between observed TCR beta diversity and the percentage of naive T cells measured by flow cytometry. Bulk unsorted PBMC profiling prevented conclusive comparison of naive and antigen-experienced compartments. Compared with the aged group, more naive CD4+ T cells, fewer expanded clones and increased TCR diversity were shown by the long-lived group, suggesting age selection.

Libraries were made using 5' RACE. The sequencing machine was an Illumina HiSeq 2500. A second PCR of roughly 7 to 11 cycles was performed with a sample-barcoded 5' primer and a J-beta primer mix. A template-switch 5' adaptor carrying 12 random nucleotides introduced a unique molecular identifier onto each TCR beta cDNA molecule. Each sample yielded at least 3 million CDR3-containing paired-end reads. The Mint cDNA synthesis kit, primed by a TRBC-specific oligonucleotide, was used to synthesize first-strand cDNA from all RNA. Following uracil-DNA glycosylase treatment, all cDNA underwent a first 18-cycle PCR with the universal primers M1SS and BC2_uni_R. The original methods were these. Each sample was normalized by randomly selecting 1 million high-quality reads, each carrying a distinct molecular identifier. Instead of being binned into consensus sequences, reads that shared molecular identifiers were thrown out. MiTCR, with a Q25 quality threshold and the strictest error-elimination algorithm, was used for CDR3 identification, clonotype clustering and error correction. A nonparametric unseen species model using Euler transformation provided a lower-bound estimate of total TCR beta diversity. TCRdb reprocessing: public reads trimmed at Q25 with fastp, clones called with MiXCR, in-frame beta chains kept. Rows with a matching CDR3 protein are joined into one entry that keeps the most common DNA and genes. These V and J calls rely on TCRdb rather than the paper's analysis. The sample profile shows around 870,000 distinct CDR3 sequences; about 30% of them were found once. The top ten clonotypes cover around a sixth of the sample.

Systemically healthy Caucasian individuals from Russia, around 39 in total and aged about 6 to 100 years, were included as donors. Each donor gave 8.5 to 10 milliliters of peripheral blood, collected into EDTA-treated Vacutainer tubes. PBMCs were isolated by Ficoll-Paque density-gradient centrifugation, with at least 6.5 million obtained per sample. Trizol reagent was used to extract total RNA from PBMCs, with at least 5.5 micrograms per sample. Naive CD45RAhigh/CD27high T cell percentages were measured by flow cytometry on a PBMC aliquot from every donor. The TCR comes from a woman over 75 in good health. Material: blood. The chain links TRBV6-2 or TRBV6-3 with TRBJ2-7; 7 of the junction bases match TRBD1. The nucleotides are TGTGCCAGCAGTTACTCGATAACCACAGGGGCCTACGAGCAGTACTTC. Translated, it gives CASSYSITTGAYEQYF.